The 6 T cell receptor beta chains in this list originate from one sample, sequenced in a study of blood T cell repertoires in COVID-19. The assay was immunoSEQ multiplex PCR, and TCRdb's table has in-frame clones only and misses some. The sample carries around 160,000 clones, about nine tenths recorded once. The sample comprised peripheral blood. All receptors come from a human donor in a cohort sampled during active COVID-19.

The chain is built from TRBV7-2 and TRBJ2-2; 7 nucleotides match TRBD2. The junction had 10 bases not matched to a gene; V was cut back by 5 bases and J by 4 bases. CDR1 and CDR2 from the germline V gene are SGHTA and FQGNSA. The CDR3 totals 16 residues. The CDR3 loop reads CASSPLQLASTGELFF. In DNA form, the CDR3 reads TGTGCCAGCAGCCCCCTCCAACTAGCGAGCACCGGGGAGCTGTTTTTT.

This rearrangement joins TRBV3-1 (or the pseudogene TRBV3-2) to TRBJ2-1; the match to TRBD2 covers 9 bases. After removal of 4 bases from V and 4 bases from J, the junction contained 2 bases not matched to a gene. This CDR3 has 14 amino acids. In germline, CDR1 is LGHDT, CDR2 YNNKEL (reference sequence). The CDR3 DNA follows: TGTGCCAGCAGCCCTAGCGGGGTGTACAATGAGCAGTTCTTC. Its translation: CASSPSGVYNEQFF.

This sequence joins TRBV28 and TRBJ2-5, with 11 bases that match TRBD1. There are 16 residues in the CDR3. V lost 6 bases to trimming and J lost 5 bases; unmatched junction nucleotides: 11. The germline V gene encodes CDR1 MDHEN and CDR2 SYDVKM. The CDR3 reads CASRAGTGGKVETQYF. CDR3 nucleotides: TGTGCCAGCAGGGCCGGGACAGGGGGGAAGGTGGAGACCCAGTACTTC.

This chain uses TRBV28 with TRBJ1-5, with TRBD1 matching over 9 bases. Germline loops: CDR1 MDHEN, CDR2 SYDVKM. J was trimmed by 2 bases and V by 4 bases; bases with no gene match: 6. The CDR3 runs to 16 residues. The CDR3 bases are TGTGCCAGCAGTTGGCTGGGACAGGGCCGCAATCAGCCCCAGCATTTT. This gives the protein CASSWLGQGRNQPQHF.

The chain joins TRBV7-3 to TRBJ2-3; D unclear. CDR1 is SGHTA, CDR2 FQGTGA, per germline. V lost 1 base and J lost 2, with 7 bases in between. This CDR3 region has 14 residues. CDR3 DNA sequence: TGTGCCAGCAGCTTAATGAGCAACACAGATACGCAGTATTTT. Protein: CASSLMSNTDTQYF.

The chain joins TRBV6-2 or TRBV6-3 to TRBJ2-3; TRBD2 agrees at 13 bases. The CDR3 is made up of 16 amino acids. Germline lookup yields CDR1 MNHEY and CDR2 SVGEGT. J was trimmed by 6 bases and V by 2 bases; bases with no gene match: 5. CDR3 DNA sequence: TGTGCCAGCAGTTACACTAGCGGGAGGGCCACCGATACGCAGTATTTT. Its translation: CASSYTSGRATDTQYF.